This is a list of T cell receptor beta chains from one sample in a study of cytomegalovirus exposure and HLA in healthy donors. The data were produced by immunoSEQ multiplex PCR, yet TCRdb's version contains in-frame clones alone and is incomplete. This sample has about 180,000 clones, with around 81% found just once. Source material: PBMCs. The source of these receptors is a man in his forties in good health and CMV-seronegative. Both conserved end residues are part of each CDR3. Fields, in order: J gene, V gene, clone size, D gene, CDR3 protein, CDR3 DNA. The D gene is left open where the match is weak. Rows may omit the clone size; those that give it use once, few, many or a size class.

TRBJ2-7 TRBV5-1 few NA CASSLGVLIYEQYF TGCGCCAGCAGCTTAGGGGTTTTGATCTACGAGCAGTACTTC
TRBJ1-1 TRBV6-4 NA NA CASSVSVNTEAFF TGTGCCAGCAGTGTATCAGTGAACACTGAAGCTTTCTTT
TRBJ2-7 TRBV13 NA TRBD1 CASSSPQGAREQYF TGTGCCAGCAGCTCCCCACAGGGGGCCCGCGAGCAGTACTTC
TRBJ1-6 TRBV4-3 NA TRBD1 CASSPNRGDRGPLHF TGCGCCAGCAGCCCGAATAGGGGTGACAGGGGACCCCTCCACTTT
TRBJ1-1 TRBV11-3 NA NA CASSLRGVAEAFF TGTGCCAGCAGCCTGCGGGGAGTAGCTGAAGCTTTCTTT
TRBJ2-7 TRBV19 NA TRBD2 CASSLAGGLYEQYF TGTGCCAGTAGTTTAGCGGGGGGACTTTACGAGCAGTACTTC
TRBJ1-5 TRBV19 few TRBD1 CASDDRGANQPQHF TGTGCCAGCGATGACAGGGGCGCCAATCAGCCCCAGCATTTT
TRBJ2-7 TRBV5-1 NA TRBD1 CASSWTAQTGGDEQYF TGCGCCAGCAGCTGGACGGCCCAGACAGGGGGCGACGAGCAGTACTTC
TRBJ1-5 TRBV30 NA NA CAWSKGGTPNQPQHF TGTGCCTGGAGCAAAGGAGGCACCCCCAATCAGCCCCAGCATTTT
TRBJ2-7 TRBV5-4 once NA CASSLEPQDYYEQYF TGTGCCAGCAGCTTGGAACCCCAAGACTACTACGAGCAGTACTTC
TRBJ1-5 TRBV30 NA NA CAWRGPGVFQPQHF TGTGCCTGGAGAGGGCCGGGGGTTTTTCAGCCCCAGCATTTT
TRBJ2-2 TRBV12-5 once TRBD1 CASGLTTGGYNTGELFF TGTGCTAGTGGTTTGACAACAGGGGGCTATAACACCGGGGAGCTGTTTTTT
TRBJ2-1 TRBV2 NA TRBD1 CARTDRGRDNEQFF TGTGCCAGGACCGACAGGGGGCGAGACAATGAGCAGTTCTTC
TRBJ1-1 TRBV5-6 NA NA CASSLGPADTEAFF TGTGCCAGCAGCTTGGGCCCTGCGGACACTGAAGCTTTCTTT
TRBJ1-6 TRBV6-5 NA NA CASTPGNSPLHF TGTGCCAGCACCCCGGGGAATTCACCCCTCCACTTT
TRBJ2-4 TRBV9 few NA CASSPWTSEVNIQYF TGTGCCAGCAGCCCTTGGACATCTGAAGTAAACATTCAGTACTTC
TRBJ2-5 TRBV6-1 NA TRBD2 CASSAIWSGGSETQYF TGTGCCAGCAGTGCCATTTGGTCGGGGGGTTCAGAGACCCAGTACTTC
TRBJ1-4 TRBV6-5 few NA CASSYGGADEKLFF TGTGCCAGCAGTTACGGGGGGGCGGATGAAAAACTGTTTTTT
TRBJ2-5 TRBV7-2 NA NA CASSIGQNQETQYF TGTGCCAGCAGCATTGGACAAAACCAAGAGACCCAGTACTTC
TRBJ2-1 TRBV30 few TRBD2 CAWSVGGRSYEQFF TGTGCCTGGAGTGTGGGCGGGAGGTCGTATGAGCAGTTCTTC
TRBJ1-1 TRBV6-1 few NA CASSGAGQNTEAFF TGTGCCAGCAGTGGAGCAGGACAGAACACTGAAGCTTTCTTT
TRBJ1-5 TRBV15 once NA CATGRRGYNSNQPQHF TGTGCCACGGGGAGGAGGGGATATAATAGCAATCAGCCCCAGCATTTT
TRBJ2-1 TRBV11-2 NA NA CASSFPGLEYNEQFF TGTGCCAGCAGCTTTCCGGGACTTGAGTACAATGAGCAGTTCTTC
TRBJ2-4 TRBV7-2 NA TRBD1 CASSQGQRNIQYF TGTGCCAGCAGCCAGGGACAGAGAAACATTCAGTACTTC
TRBJ1-4 TRBV5-1 NA TRBD1 CASSPGQVKNEKLFF TGCGCCAGCAGCCCGGGACAGGTCAAAAATGAAAAACTGTTTTTT
TRBJ1-6 TRBV4-3 few NA CASSQSVGGSYNSPLHF TGCGCCAGCAGCCAAAGCGTGGGGGGCTCCTATAATTCACCCCTCCACTTT
TRBJ1-4 TRBV15 few NA CATKRGTSEKLFF TGTGCCACCAAAAGGGGAACGAGTGAAAAACTGTTTTTT
TRBJ2-5 TRBV7-7 NA NA CASSLTPLASETQYF TGTGCCAGCAGCCTCACGCCCCTAGCGAGTGAGACCCAGTACTTC
TRBJ2-7 TRBV29-1 NA TRBD2 CSVETSGGSYEQYF TGCAGCGTTGAGACTAGCGGGGGTTCCTACGAGCAGTACTTC
TRBJ2-1 TRBV30 NA NA CAWSVYGYNEQFF TGTGCCTGGAGTGTCTACGGCTACAATGAGCAGTTCTTC
TRBJ1-1 TRBV30 NA NA CAWGGGVLNTEAFF TGTGCCTGGGGAGGAGGCGTATTGAACACTGAAGCTTTCTTT
TRBJ1-2 TRBV7-9 NA NA CASSSTRTRSLGYTF TGTGCCAGCAGCTCCACCCGTACGCGAAGCCTCGGCTACACCTTC
TRBJ2-5 TRBV7-2 NA NA CASSLGGGGVRETQYF TGTGCCAGCAGCTTAGGGGGAGGAGGGGTGAGAGAGACCCAGTACTTC